This entry features one TCR beta chain sequence. The clone's antigen remains unknown. No per-base quality is available; no much larger clone lies one base away. The library was generated by 5' RACE. The sequencing machine was an Illumina HiSeq 2500. A second about 7 to 12 cycle PCR used a sample-barcoded 5' primer and a J-beta primer mix. A unique molecular identifier was introduced onto each TCR beta cDNA molecule by a template-switch 5' adaptor carrying 12 random nucleotides. Each sample yielded at least 2.5 million CDR3-containing paired-end reads. First-strand cDNA synthesis was performed from all RNA using the Mint cDNA synthesis kit, with priming by a TRBC-specific oligonucleotide. Following uracil-DNA glycosylase treatment, a first 18-cycle PCR with universal primers M1SS and BC2_uni_R was performed on all cDNA. The published analysis was carried out like this. Normalization of each sample was performed by random selection of 1 million high-quality reads, each carrying a distinct molecular identifier. Reads sharing molecular identifiers were discarded rather than binned into consensus sequences. MiTCR, run with a Q25 quality threshold and the strictest error-elimination algorithm, handled CDR3 identification, clonotype clustering and error correction. A nonparametric unseen species model using Euler transformation provided a lower-bound estimate of total TCR beta diversity. The public reads were reprocessed in TCRdb via fastp at Q25 and MiXCR, keeping in-frame beta chains. CDR3 protein sequences are deduplicated, and each keeps its most common genes and DNA. The V and J calls follow TCRdb's processing rather than the paper's. The sample table holds 600,000 or so distinct CDR3 sequences, of which 40% to 50% were seen once. The ten largest clones represent just under 25% of the sample.

This record comes from a study of blood T cells in healthy people across ages (dated by TCRdb to 2015 to 2017). Background for the entire study: Template switching captured roughly one uniquely barcoded TCR beta cDNA molecule per two T cells in model experiments. The donors were divided into four age groups: young (average around 17 years), middle-aged (approximately 42), aged (62) and long-lived (82). The study measured age-related changes in TCR beta repertoire diversity using deep sequencing normalized with unique cDNA molecular identifiers. Using the same blood draw, the study looked at two additional independent replicas of 1 million unique cDNA reads for two donors, one aged 18 to 30 and the other aged 80 or older. To avoid experimental bias, donors of different ages were spread randomly across the sequencing lanes.

The donors were about 40 Caucasian individuals from Russia, aged 6 to 90 years, who were systemically healthy. Around 10 milliliters of peripheral blood were collected from each donor into EDTA-treated Vacutainer tubes. Ficoll-Paque density-gradient centrifugation was used to isolate PBMCs, with at least 6.5 million per sample. Total RNA was extracted from PBMCs with Trizol reagent, with at least 6 micrograms obtained per sample. For every donor, flow cytometry on a PBMC aliquot measured the percentage of naive CD45RAhigh/CD27high T cells. Looking up the germline V gene (reference sequence) yields CDR1 SGHNT and CDR2 YYREEE. The CDR3 contains 16 residues, cysteine and phenylalanine counted. Only the CDR3 region is kept as DNA, spanning 48 bases read in frame from base 1. What the authors observed across the whole study: Because donor CMV infection status was unknown, age-related changes in expanded clonotypes were potentially confounded. Bulk unsorted PBMC profiling prevented conclusive comparison of naive and antigen-experienced compartments. Compared with the aged group, the long-lived group had more naive CD4+ T cells, fewer expanded clones and increased TCR diversity, a pattern suggesting age selection. Observed TCR beta diversity per million T cells fell roughly linearly with age, and a significant reduction was already apparent by age about 36. Observed TCR beta diversity correlated strongly with the percentage of naive T cells measured by flow cytometry. Estimates of total diversity based on one million sequenced T cells were considered lower bounds and underestimates.

The TCR comes from a man older than 75 in good health. Here the chain combines TRBV5-4 and TRBJ2-1; 10 bases in the middle match TRBD1. The end of the DNA is better explained by TRBJ2-7, so the J call may be wrong. Specimen: blood. At the DNA level, the sequence is TGTGCCAGCAGCAGAGGGACAGGGGAACCCTACAATGAGCAGTACTTC. Its translation reads: CASSRGTGEPYNEQYF.